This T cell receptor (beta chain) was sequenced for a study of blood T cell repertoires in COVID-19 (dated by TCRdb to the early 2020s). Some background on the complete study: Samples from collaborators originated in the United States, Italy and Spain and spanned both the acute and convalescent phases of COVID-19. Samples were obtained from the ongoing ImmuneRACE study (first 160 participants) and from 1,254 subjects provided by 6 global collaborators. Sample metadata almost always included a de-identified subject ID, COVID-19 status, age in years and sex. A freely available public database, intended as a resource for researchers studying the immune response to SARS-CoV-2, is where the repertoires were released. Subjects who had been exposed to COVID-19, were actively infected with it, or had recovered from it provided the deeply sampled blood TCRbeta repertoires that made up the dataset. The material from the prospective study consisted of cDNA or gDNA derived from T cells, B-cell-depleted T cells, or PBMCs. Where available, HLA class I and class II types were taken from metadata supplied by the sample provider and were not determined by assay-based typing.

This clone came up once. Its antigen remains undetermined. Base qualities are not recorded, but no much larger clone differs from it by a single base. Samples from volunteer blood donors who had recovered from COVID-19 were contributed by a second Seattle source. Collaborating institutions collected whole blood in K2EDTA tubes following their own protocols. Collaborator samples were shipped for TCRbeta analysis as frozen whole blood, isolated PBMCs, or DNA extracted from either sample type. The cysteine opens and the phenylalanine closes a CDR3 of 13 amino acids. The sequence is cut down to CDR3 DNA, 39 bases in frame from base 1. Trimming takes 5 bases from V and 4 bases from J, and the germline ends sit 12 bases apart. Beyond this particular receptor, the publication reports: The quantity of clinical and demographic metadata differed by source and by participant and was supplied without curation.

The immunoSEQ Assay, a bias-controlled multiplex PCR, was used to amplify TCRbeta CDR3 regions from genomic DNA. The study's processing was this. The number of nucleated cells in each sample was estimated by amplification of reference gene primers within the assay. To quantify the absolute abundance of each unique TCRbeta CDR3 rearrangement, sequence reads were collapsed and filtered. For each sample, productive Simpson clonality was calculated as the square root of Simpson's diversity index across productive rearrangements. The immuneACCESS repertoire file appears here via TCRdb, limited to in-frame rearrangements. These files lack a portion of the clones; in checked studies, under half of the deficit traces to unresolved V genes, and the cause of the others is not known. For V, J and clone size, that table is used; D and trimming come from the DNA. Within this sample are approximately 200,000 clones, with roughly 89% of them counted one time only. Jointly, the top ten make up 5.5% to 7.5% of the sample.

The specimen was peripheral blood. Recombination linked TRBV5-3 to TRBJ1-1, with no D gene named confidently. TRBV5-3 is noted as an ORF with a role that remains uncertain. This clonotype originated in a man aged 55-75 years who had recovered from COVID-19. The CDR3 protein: CARRIRRRTEAFF. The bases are TGTGCCAGAAGGATCAGGAGGCGCACTGAAGCTTTCTTT.